This T cell receptor (beta chain) was found in a study of blood T cell repertoires in COVID-19. The wider study: Samples representing acute and convalescent COVID-19 were sourced from the United States, Italy and Spain.

The protocol was immunoSEQ multiplex PCR, while the TCRdb copy is restricted to in-frame clones and leaves out a portion. This sample has around 500,000 clones, with 80% to 90% found just once. The CDR3 runs 15 residues. Germline CDR1 is SNHLY and CDR2 is FYNNEI. V dropped 5 bases and J dropped 4; count of bases not matched to a gene: 2. Everyone who took part was roughly 18 to 89 years old, and they came from about two dozen US areas. The V gene is TRBV2, the J gene TRBJ2-3; 14 bases map to TRBD2. This sequence was found in a woman aged 60 to 75 who had recovered from COVID-19. The sequenced sample consisted of PBMCs or T cells enriched from blood (not recorded which). CDR3 sequence reads: CASSRLAGGADTQYF. The CDR3 DNA sequence: TGTGCCAGCAGTAGACTAGCGGGGGGGGCAGATACGCAGTATTTT.